These T cell receptor beta chains were read from a single sample in a study of T-cell memory formation after mild COVID-19. A single record per CDR3 protein comes from TCRdb applying MiXCR to the 5' RACE reads. Seen here are 100,000 to 150,000 distinct CDR3 sequences, about 6% observed once, and the top ten hold approximately 2.3%. The source material was PBMCs or a T cell subset sorted from them (not recorded which). The receptors were sampled from an adult woman who had mild COVID-19 (a few samples of this study predate the infection). Cell type and time point are not known. The CDR3 runs from the conserved cysteine through the conserved F or W. D genes are given only for firm matches. Expanded clones get a size class; other rows say once, few or many, or leave the size out.

>TRBJ2-3|many|TRBV4-2|-
CASSQDSTDTQYF
TGTGCCAGCAGCCAAGATAGTACGGATACGCAGTATTTT
>TRBJ2-3|many|TRBV15|-
CATSRAGGPSTDTQYF
TGTGCCACCAGCAGAGCAGGGGGGCCTAGCACAGATACGCAGTATTTT
>TRBJ1-6|few|TRBV9|-
CASSVGGRDNSPLHF
TGTGCCAGCAGCGTAGGCGGGAGGGATAATTCACCCCTCCACTTT
>TRBJ2-1|few|TRBV12-3/TRBV12-4|-
CASRIAGLQVQFF
TGTGCCAGCAGGATCGCGGGACTCCAAGTGCAGTTCTTC
>TRBJ1-2|-|TRBV15|-
CATSRDEGTYGYTF
TGTGCCACCAGCAGAGATGAAGGGACCTATGGCTACACCTTC
>TRBJ1-1|few|TRBV19|TRBD1
CASSGWGNRGGTEAFF
TGTGCCAGTAGCGGGTGGGGAAACAGGGGAGGCACTGAAGCTTTCTTT
>TRBJ2-5|few|TRBV7-6|-
CASSQRRTVPQETQYF
TGTGCCAGCAGCCAGCGCAGGACAGTTCCCCAAGAGACCCAGTACTTC
>TRBJ2-5|-|TRBV24-1|-
CATSDGGLETQYF
TGTGCCACCAGTGATGGAGGGTTGGAGACCCAGTACTTC
>TRBJ2-7|-|TRBV18|TRBD2
CASSPGGGSPYEQYF
TGTGCCAGCTCACCAGGGGGGGGAAGCCCCTACGAGCAGTACTTC
>TRBJ1-6|many|TRBV5-1|-
CASSLWLNNSPLHF
TGCGCCAGCAGCTTGTGGTTGAATAATTCACCCCTCCACTTT
>TRBJ2-7|few|TRBV30|-
CAWRGTLSSYEQYF
TGTGCCTGGAGGGGGACTCTTTCCTCCTACGAGCAGTACTTC
>TRBJ1-5|few|TRBV6-2/TRBV6-3|TRBD1
CASKPGQGGQPQHF
TGTGCCAGCAAGCCGGGACAGGGTGGTCAGCCCCAGCATTTT
>TRBJ2-2|few|TRBV9|TRBD2
CASSVEAGANTGELFF
TGTGCCAGCAGCGTAGAGGCGGGGGCGAACACCGGGGAGCTGTTTTTT
>TRBJ2-7|many|TRBV20-1|-
CSANSGATGEQYF
TGCAGTGCCAACTCAGGGGCGACTGGCGAGCAGTACTTC
>TRBJ2-1|-|TRBV10-3|-
CAITGSAQNEQFF
TGTGCCATCACGGGGTCGGCGCAGAATGAGCAGTTCTTC
>TRBJ2-3|-|TRBV4-2|-
CASSQDGTDTQYF
TGTGCCAGCAGCCAAGATGGGACAGATACGCAGTATTTT
>TRBJ2-4|-|TRBV6-6|TRBD1
CASTSFRDRGAKNIQYF
TGTGCCAGCACCTCCTTCCGGGACAGGGGGGCCAAAAACATTCAGTACTTC
>TRBJ2-1|-|TRBV5-5|TRBD2
CASSLDLAGVLGEQFF
TGTGCCAGCAGCTTGGATCTAGCGGGAGTTCTTGGTGAGCAGTTCTTC
>TRBJ2-7|few|TRBV7-2|-
CASSLGALREQYF
TGTGCCAGCAGCTTAGGAGCTTTACGAGAGCAGTACTTC
>TRBJ1-6|-|TRBV5-1|-
CASSGAGLDSPLHF
TGCGCCAGCAGCGGGGCAGGACTAGACTCACCCCTCCACTTT
>TRBJ2-1|-|TRBV10-2|-
CASTSDSSYNEQFF
TGCGCCAGCACGTCCGATAGCTCCTACAATGAGCAGTTCTTC
>TRBJ2-7|few|TRBV6-5|-
CASSPVGLQGEQYF
TGTGCCAGCAGTCCCGTAGGACTACAGGGCGAGCAGTACTTC
>TRBJ1-1|many|TRBV10-3|TRBD1
CAIGTGRTEAFF
TGTGCCATCGGGACAGGTAGAACTGAAGCTTTCTTT
>TRBJ1-1|many|TRBV7-9|TRBD1
CASSLGQGPNTEAFF
TGTGCCAGCAGCCTAGGACAGGGACCGAACACTGAAGCTTTCTTT
>TRBJ2-5|many|TRBV7-2|TRBD2
CASSLLAGPQETQYF
TGTGCCAGCAGCTTACTAGCGGGCCCCCAAGAGACCCAGTACTTC
>TRBJ1-4|-|TRBV19|-
CASRPGQKFNEKLFF
TGTGCCAGTAGACCTGGACAGAAATTTAATGAAAAACTGTTTTTT
>TRBJ1-1|-|TRBV6-6|-
CASLSTGMNTEAFF
TGTGCCAGCCTTTCGACAGGCATGAACACTGAAGCTTTCTTT
>TRBJ1-5|many|TRBV29-1|TRBD1
CSVGTGEQPQHF
TGCAGCGTTGGGACAGGGGAACAGCCCCAGCATTTT
>TRBJ1-4|many|TRBV12-3/TRBV12-4|TRBD1
CASSLVGDRDGKLFF
TGTGCCAGCAGTTTAGTAGGGGACAGGGACGGAAAACTGTTTTTT
>TRBJ2-1|-|TRBV7-6|-
CASSPRYLSYNEQFF
TGTGCCAGCAGCCCGCGCTATCTCTCCTACAATGAGCAGTTCTTC
>TRBJ1-5|few|TRBV7-9|-
CASSFVASLANQPQHF
TGTGCCAGCAGCTTTGTAGCCTCCCTTGCCAATCAGCCCCAGCATTTT
>TRBJ2-1|many|TRBV6-5|TRBD2
CASSFDRGVYNEQFF
TGTGCCAGCAGTTTCGACCGGGGGGTGTACAATGAGCAGTTCTTC
>TRBJ1-4|-|TRBV4-3|-
CASSQKQGLNEKLFF
TGCGCCAGCAGCCAAAAACAGGGTCTTAATGAAAAACTGTTTTTT
>TRBJ2-7|many|TRBV7-2|-
CASSLTAQSRREQYF
TGTGCCAGCAGCTTAACTGCTCAATCCCGTAGGGAGCAGTACTTC
>TRBJ2-7|many|TRBV29-1|TRBD2
CSVEGGSLYEQYF
TGCAGCGTTGAAGGCGGGAGCCTCTACGAGCAGTACTTC
>TRBJ2-7|many|TRBV6-2/TRBV6-3|-
CASSPRLVREQYF
TGTGCCAGCAGTCCCAGACTAGTGCGGGAGCAGTACTTC
>TRBJ2-6|few|TRBV7-2|-
CASSPNPGASGANVLTF
TGTGCCAGCAGCCCAAACCCAGGGGCCTCTGGGGCCAACGTCCTGACTTTC
>TRBJ2-7|many|TRBV7-9|-
CASSLMGSYEQYF
TGTGCCAGCAGCTTAATGGGCTCCTACGAGCAGTACTTC
>TRBJ1-1|-|TRBV3-1|TRBD1
CASSAGQVVTEAFF
TGTGCCAGCTCCGCGGGACAGGTAGTCACTGAAGCTTTCTTT
>TRBJ2-5|many|TRBV9|-
CASSEGNTPWETQYF
TGTGCCAGCAGCGAAGGGAACACTCCCTGGGAGACCCAGTACTTC
>TRBJ2-5|few|TRBV5-1|-
CASTLSGSLAQETQYF
TGCGCCAGCACCTTATCCGGGTCTCTAGCCCAAGAGACCCAGTACTTC
>TRBJ2-2|few|TRBV29-1|-
CSAGANTGELFF
TGCAGCGCGGGGGCGAACACCGGGGAGCTGTTTTTT
>TRBJ2-3|many|TRBV4-1|-
CASSHSLSGSHTDTQYF
TGCGCCAGCAGCCACTCCTTAAGCGGGTCTCACACAGATACGCAGTATTTT
>TRBJ2-2|many|TRBV20-1|TRBD2
CSARDPSGIGELFF
TGCAGTGCTAGAGATCCTAGCGGGATCGGGGAGCTGTTTTTT
>TRBJ2-1|many|TRBV9|-
CASSPIGGLAGSNEQFF
TGTGCCAGCAGCCCTATAGGGGGTTTAGCGGGTTCCAATGAGCAGTTCTTC
>TRBJ2-4|many|TRBV12-3/TRBV12-4|TRBD1
CASSPNRGEKNIQYF
TGTGCCAGCAGCCCGAACAGGGGGGAAAAAAACATTCAGTACTTC
>TRBJ2-5|many|TRBV18|TRBD2
CASFPSGTSGKETQYF
TGTGCCAGCTTCCCCTCCGGGACTAGCGGGAAGGAGACCCAGTACTTC
>TRBJ1-2|many|TRBV5-1|-
CASSQRENSGDYGYTF
TGCGCCAGCAGCCAAAGGGAGAACTCGGGAGACTATGGCTACACCTTC
>TRBJ2-7|many|TRBV29-1|TRBD2
CSVCTGTSGSYEQYF
TGCAGCGTTTGCACCGGGACTAGCGGGAGCTACGAGCAGTACTTC